This T cell receptor beta chain is from a study of T cells in Graves' hyperthyroidism and ophthalmopathy. Whole-study findings and limits: Peripheral blood also featured most of the thyroid clonotypes expanded above 0.001.

The ends were cut back, 7 bases at V and 5 bases at J, with 8 bases in the middle. Germline V lookup: CDR1 MNHNS, CDR2 SASEGT. The CDR3 has 11 amino acids. In regard to this clonotype: Its antigen is not identified.

The TCR beta CDR3 regions underwent amplification using RNA transcripts as the source. A first-round RT-PCR of the TCR CDR3 used the HTBI primer set. TCRdb re-called the multiplex PCR reads with MiXCR, one entry per CDR3 protein. The data hold hundreds of thousands of distinct CDR3 sequences, with approximately 40% observed a single time. Material for sequencing was blood. The clonotype comes from a man in his late teens or twenties with Graves' hyperthyroidism. This sequence joins TRBV6-1 and TRBJ2-5, with D unclear. The CDR3 reads CASNLWETQYF. For the CDR3, the DNA is TGTGCCAGCAATCTGTGGGAGACCCAGTACTTC.